A selection of T cell receptor beta chains follows, all from one sample in a study of response to subunit inactivated influenza vaccine. In TCRdb, the RT-PCR reads were re-called with MiXCR into one record per CDR3 protein. This table has more than 550,000 distinct CDR3 sequences, roughly 10% appearing once. The input for sequencing was PBMCs from blood, taken on the day of vaccination. The source is a man between 50 and 59 years old who received an inactivated influenza vaccine. The CDR3 runs from the conserved cysteine through the conserved F or W. The D gene is left open where the match is weak. Size is omitted from some rows. Given values are once, few, many or a class for expanded clones.

clone_size	j_call	d_call	v_call	cdr3_aa	cdr3_nt
-	TRBJ2-1	TRBD2	TRBV24-1	CATSDLSSGGANEQFF	TGTGCCACCAGTGATTTGAGTAGCGGGGGGGCAAATGAGCAGTTCTTC
few	TRBJ1-1	TRBD1	TRBV6-2/TRBV6-3	CASSYQGARTEAFF	TGTGCCAGCAGTTATCAGGGGGCGCGTACTGAAGCTTTCTTT
-	TRBJ2-3	TRBD2	TRBV20-1	CSANGRAGDTQYF	TGCAGTGCTAACGGGAGGGCCGGAGATACGCAGTATTTT
-	TRBJ2-5	TRBD2	TRBV28	CASTPSGRQETQYF	TGTGCCAGCACTCCTAGCGGGCGGCAAGAGACCCAGTACTTC
few	TRBJ1-5	-	TRBV20-1	CSAPQGNNQPQHF	TGCAGTGCTCCTCAGGGAAACAATCAGCCCCAGCATTTT
-	TRBJ2-3	-	TRBV15	CATSRRDVPDTQYF	TGTGCCACCAGCAGGAGGGATGTTCCAGATACGCAGTATTTT
few	TRBJ2-1	-	TRBV3-1	CASSPTIRNEQFF	TGTGCCAGCAGCCCCACAATAAGGAATGAGCAGTTCTTC
many	TRBJ2-7	TRBD1	TRBV12-3/TRBV12-4	CASSRTGPNEQYF	TGTGCCAGCAGTCGGACAGGGCCCAACGAGCAGTACTTC
-	TRBJ2-7	TRBD2	TRBV12-3/TRBV12-4	CASSSPGLAGIFEQYF	TGTGCCAGCAGTTCCCCAGGACTAGCGGGAATATTCGAGCAGTACTTC
few	TRBJ2-1	-	TRBV10-3	CAIRGLGYNEQFF	TGTGCCATCAGGGGCCTAGGTTACAATGAGCAGTTCTTC
-	TRBJ2-1	TRBD2	TRBV29-1	CSVVRAGGAGNEQFF	TGCAGCGTTGTAAGAGCCGGGGGGGCCGGGAATGAGCAGTTCTTC
many	TRBJ2-1	-	TRBV9	CASSLLENEQFF	TGTGCCAGCAGTCTACTTGAGAATGAGCAGTTCTTC
-	TRBJ1-1	TRBD1	TRBV29-1	CSAVGQGNTEAFF	TGCAGCGCTGTAGGACAGGGGAACACTGAAGCTTTCTTT
-	TRBJ1-2	-	TRBV20-1	CSAREMVNYGYTF	TGCAGTGCTAGAGAAATGGTCAACTATGGCTACACCTTC
-	TRBJ2-1	TRBD2	TRBV6-2/TRBV6-3	CASGPSGSFSGSYNEQFF	TGTGCCAGTGGTCCTAGCGGGAGCTTCTCTGGATCCTACAATGAGCAGTTCTTC
few	TRBJ2-1	TRBD2	TRBV6-2/TRBV6-3	CASSYLRGGNNEQFF	TGTGCCAGCAGTTACTTGCGGGGGGGCAACAATGAGCAGTTCTTC
-	TRBJ2-2	-	TRBV9	CASSSGRGITGELFF	TGTGCCAGCAGTTCGGGCAGGGGCATCACCGGGGAGCTGTTTTTT
-	TRBJ2-7	-	TRBV15	CATSATGYEQYF	TGTGCCACCAGCGCAACAGGCTACGAGCAGTACTTC
many	TRBJ2-3	-	TRBV6-2/TRBV6-3	CASTPRREYTQYF	TGTGCCAGCACCCCGCGTAGGGAATATACGCAGTATTTT
many	TRBJ1-1	-	TRBV6-1	CASSDLKNTEAFF	TGTGCCAGCAGTGACCTAAAGAACACTGAAGCTTTCTTT
-	TRBJ2-5	TRBD2	TRBV20-1	CSAREAGGWETQYF	TGCAGTGCTAGAGAGGCGGGGGGCTGGGAGACCCAGTACTTC
-	TRBJ1-1	TRBD1	TRBV7-9	CASSLALAGGGTEAFF	TGTGCCAGCAGCTTAGCCCTGGCAGGGGGCGGCACTGAAGCTTTCTTT
-	TRBJ2-3	TRBD2	TRBV3-1	CASSQERLAGPLRTQYF	TGTGCCAGCAGCCAAGAAAGGCTAGCGGGGCCCCTGCGGACGCAGTATTTT
many	TRBJ2-3	TRBD2	TRBV7-9	CASSFSPGGFTDTQYF	TGTGCCAGCAGCTTCTCCCCGGGAGGTTTCACAGATACGCAGTATTTT
few	TRBJ2-4	TRBD2	TRBV30	CAWSGRSNSGRGAKNIQYF	TGTGCCTGGAGCGGCCGATCCAATAGCGGGAGAGGAGCCAAAAACATTCAGTACTTC
-	TRBJ2-7	-	TRBV20-1	CSARTQEGTYEQYF	TGCAGTGCTAGAACACAGGAGGGCACCTACGAGCAGTACTTC
-	TRBJ2-7	-	TRBV10-2	CASGGRLYEQYF	TGCGCCAGCGGTGGCCGACTCTACGAGCAGTACTTC
many	TRBJ1-1	-	TRBV29-1	CSVDWGTNTEAFF	TGCAGCGTTGATTGGGGTACTAACACTGAAGCTTTCTTT
few	TRBJ2-2	-	TRBV12-3/TRBV12-4	CASSQRNSGVGELFF	TGTGCCAGCAGTCAGAGGAATAGCGGCGTCGGGGAGCTGTTTTTT
few	TRBJ2-7	TRBD2	TRBV11-2	CASSPGLAGGSKFYEQYF	TGTGCCAGCAGCCCCGGACTAGCGGGGGGATCCAAATTCTACGAGCAGTACTTC
-	TRBJ1-6	TRBD1	TRBV7-2	CASGLMGQGSPLPF	TGTGCCAGCGGCCTGATGGGACAGGGATCACCCCTCCCCTTT
-	TRBJ1-1	-	TRBV7-2	CASSSRGQAFF	TGTGCCAGCAGCTCCCGGGGACAAGCTTTCTTT
-	TRBJ2-5	-	TRBV29-1	CSVDRAPIF	TGCAGCGTTGATAGAGCTCCCATCTTC
-	TRBJ2-1	-	TRBV20-1	CSARGSRGEGYNEQFF	TGCAGTGCTAGAGGTTCCAGGGGGGAGGGATACAATGAGCAGTTCTTC
-	TRBJ2-3	TRBD2	TRBV5-6	CASSLWGGTQYF	TGTGCCAGCAGCTTGTGGGGGGGTACGCAGTATTTT
few	TRBJ2-2	TRBD1	TRBV5-1	CASSLGARGTGELFF	TGCGCCAGCAGCTTGGGGGCCAGGGGGACCGGGGAGCTGTTTTTT
-	TRBJ2-5	TRBD1	TRBV6-1	CASSPMIGTGGETQYF	TGTGCCAGCAGTCCCATGATAGGGACAGGGGGCGAGACCCAGTACTTC
few	TRBJ1-4	-	TRBV3-1	CASSHQAATNEKLFF	TGTGCCAGCAGCCACCAGGCGGCAACTAATGAAAAACTGTTTTTT
few	TRBJ2-1	-	TRBV6-1	CASNPERSGDNEQFF	TGTGCCAGCAACCCCGAGCGGTCAGGGGACAATGAGCAGTTCTTC
many	TRBJ1-2	TRBD1	TRBV20-1	CSATKGATNYGYTF	TGCAGTGCTACTAAGGGGGCTACTAACTATGGCTACACCTTC
-	TRBJ2-2	-	TRBV4-2	CASSQAETGRKAGELFF	TGTGCCAGCAGCCAAGCAGAAACAGGGAGGAAGGCCGGGGAGCTGTTTTTT
-	TRBJ2-2	-	TRBV29-1	CSVGEETGELFF	TGCAGCGTTGGAGAGGAGACCGGGGAGCTGTTTTTT
few	TRBJ2-1	TRBD1	TRBV18	CASSQGAPYNEQFF	TGTGCCAGCTCACAGGGGGCTCCCTACAATGAGCAGTTCTTC
many	TRBJ1-1	-	TRBV29-1	CSVPGGRGQNTEAFF	TGCAGCGTCCCCGGGGGCAGAGGCCAGAACACTGAAGCTTTCTTT
few	TRBJ2-5	TRBD1	TRBV6-2/TRBV6-3	CASSYRARGPQETQYF	TGTGCCAGCAGTTACCGGGCCAGGGGGCCCCAAGAGACCCAGTACTTC
-	TRBJ2-5	TRBD1	TRBV20-1	CSVDRGRNLYQETQYF	TGCAGTGTTGACAGGGGGAGAAATTTGTACCAAGAGACCCAGTACTTC
-	TRBJ2-1	-	TRBV6-2/TRBV6-3	CASSRTRGDNEQFF	TGTGCCAGCAGTAGGACTAGGGGGGACAATGAGCAGTTCTTC
-	TRBJ2-7	TRBD2	TRBV11-2	CASSLVGTSGRAGPYEQYF	TGTGCCAGCAGCTTGGTAGGGACTAGCGGGAGGGCCGGCCCCTACGAGCAGTACTTC
few	TRBJ2-5	-	TRBV18	CASSPEQTQYF	TGTGCCAGCTCACCTGAGCAGACCCAGTACTTC
many	TRBJ2-5	-	TRBV20-1	CSAPGGGPHRETQYF	TGCAGTGCCCCAGGGGGGGGGCCCCACCGAGAGACCCAGTACTTC
-	TRBJ2-3	TRBD1	TRBV6-5	CASSYSQGAQGPDTQYF	TGTGCCAGCAGTTACTCGCAGGGGGCGCAAGGACCAGATACGCAGTATTTT
few	TRBJ2-7	TRBD1	TRBV18	CASSPLGQGDYEQYF	TGTGCCAGCTCACCATTAGGACAGGGGGACTACGAGCAGTACTTC
-	TRBJ2-1	-	TRBV28	CASSPRWGPEFF	TGTGCCAGCAGTCCCCGGTGGGGACCGGAGTTCTTC
-	TRBJ2-7	TRBD1	TRBV29-1	CSVSSGQGYEQYF	TGCAGCGTCAGTTCGGGACAGGGTTACGAGCAGTACTTC
-	TRBJ2-1	-	TRBV7-6	CASSLARDSKQFF	TGTGCCAGCAGCTTAGCTCGGGACTCTAAGCAGTTCTTC